This T cell receptor (beta chain) was found in a study of cytomegalovirus exposure and HLA in healthy donors listed by TCRdb under 2017. Notes on the research overall: According to an earlier analysis of a few hundred of the donors, roughly 180 million T cells yielded some 110 million unique TCR beta sequences and about 280 Gb of sequence data. Approximately 300 gigabases of sequencing data and 75 million to 85 million unique TCR sequences made up an early release that covered some 640 HLA-typed donors. Among the approximately 400 genotyped donors, roughly 80% belonged to the genetic ancestry cluster associated with self-reported Caucasian donors. The study aimed to test whether signatures of past pathogen exposure could be identified by cataloging public T cell receptors. The study used immunosequencing to profile the T cell repertoires of several hundred subjects and linked those repertoires to cytomegalovirus serostatus. Along with the approximately 620-subject first cohort, a separate validation cohort of 120 different subjects was used. To predict cytomegalovirus infection status, the study combined high-throughput TCR immunosequencing, statistical association of individual TCRs with disease status, and machine learning. A later analysis re-examined previously published TCR beta repertoires from just over 650 donors and added high-resolution HLA genotyping to investigate patterns of TCR occurrence. Rather than drawing on any new phenotypic data, the later analysis identified candidate immune exposures from TCR beta sequences and the way those sequences occurred across donors. An earlier analysis of approximately 630 of the donors applied high-throughput TCR beta sequencing to assess whether each TCR beta V gene segment acted as functional or pseudogenic. Donor age, sex, ethnicity and CMV serostatus were collected together with the repertoire data. A later genetic analysis took genome-wide SNP genotypes for 398 of the 666 donors and used that subset as a discovery cohort. Every repertoire in the discovery cohort had been generated on one and the same sequencing platform. Both class I and class II loci were covered by HLA typing, at four-digit resolution. Typing coverage varied by locus: 629-630 donors for A, B, C, DRB1 and DQB1; more than 500 for DQA1; more than 600 for DPA1; 450 to 480 for DPB1. Because of strong linkage in the cohort, 5 or 6 DR-DQ haplotypes were treated as single units for association and clustering. Among several hundred genotyped donors of the cohort, an average of around 220,000 unique TCR beta nucleotide sequences was sequenced per donor, of which 15% to 20% were non-productive.

In the case of this clone: The antigen this receptor binds is unknown. No much larger clonotype is one base removed from it; base qualities were not supplied.

The research as a whole found: Some IMGT-functional V segments, including TRBV6-2 and TRBV6-3, could not be told apart with the 87-base-pair reads, so those segments were excluded. A group of highly shared sequence variants was considered likely to be a technical artifact of the sequencing pipeline. Linkage disequilibrium might explain the correlated functional status among segregating V segments, but an unknown experimental factor could not be ruled out. A later analysis found that TCR association rates varied across HLA loci, with DRB1 alleles showing the most associated TCRs and HLA-C alleles the fewest. A further reported finding was that TCR beta sequences accurately predicted the HLA-A and HLA-B alleles for most subjects in the first cohort. A total of 150 or so TCR beta chains were listed by the study as associated with cytomegalovirus. An earlier analysis of several hundred of the donors showed that most TCR beta V segments appeared in productive rearrangements either about 87% or about 30% of the time, which broadly matched IMGT annotations. A later analysis associated about 17,000 TCR beta sequences with specific HLA alleles at a false discovery rate of 0.05. The presence/absence analyses assumed that sequencing depth was roughly uniform across donors, and that assumption may not be true. V-gene and J-gene trimming of TCR beta chains was associated with a missense DCLRE1C variant in a later genetic analysis, and the association was replicated in an independent cohort. When HLA alleles, especially DR and DQ, strongly co-occurred, attributing TCR associations to individual alleles was difficult. Only TCR beta chains were sequenced in this cohort, and the absence of alpha or paired-chain data limited detectable features. A few of the identified cytomegalovirus-associated TCR beta chains were confirmed in vitro to be specific for cytomegalovirus antigens. The authors suggested that the approach could potentially be extended to other disease states and immunological phenotypes. While some public TCRs were present in many individuals, most TCR sequences turned up only very rarely across donors. In a later analysis, several top co-occurrence clusters were reported to appear linked to parvovirus B19, influenza, CMV and Epstein-Barr virus. Because counts were too low, roughly 18 rarely observed V segments, including chromosome 9 orphons, were left out of the earlier analysis of 587 of the donors. In a later analysis, most CMV-associated TCR beta chains were found to appear HLA-restricted, with HLA associations seemingly driven largely by CMV exposure. Immune exposure information for the cohort was limited to CMV serostatus. Because some donors lacked HLA typing at each locus, the association tests relied only on the typed subset. The classifier was reported to diagnose cytomegalovirus status with high specificity and sensitivity in both the original cohort and the validation cohort. In a later genetic analysis, fewer N-insertions in productive TCRs were reported among donors in an Asian-associated ancestry cluster than the approximately 710-donor mean. In a later analysis, HLA-associated TCR beta chains showed more clonal expansion and lower generation probabilities than non-associated chains that were equally common.

The cohort consisted of 600 to 700 healthy bone marrow donors. Cohort members were all nominally healthy when sampled, although unrecorded immune exposures were likely present. The donor was CMV seronegative and was included in the group of a few hundred seronegative cohort members. Every donor gave a peripheral blood sample, and the peripheral blood mononuclear cells from that sample were used for TCR beta sequencing. The Qiagen DNeasy Blood Extraction Kit was used to extract genomic DNA from the blood cell samples. The library was built by means of the immunoSEQ multiplex PCR assay. For the multiplex PCR, a mixture combining 60 forward primers for TCR Vbeta segments and 13 reverse primers for TCR Jbeta segments was used. Amplification of the CDR3 region of rearranged TCR beta genes was performed with a multiplex PCR assay on genomic DNA. Amplified TCR beta libraries were sequenced as 87-base-pair reads on the Illumina HiSeq System. The paper's data handling went like this. A later analysis counted about 80 million unique TCR beta chains across the 550 to 800 repertoires, and about 10 million of these chains were shared by at least two donors. A nearest-neighbor algorithm error-corrected the raw reads and collapsed the reads into unique sequences, merging closely related sequences to remove PCR and sequencing errors. To assign V, D and J gene segments, CDR3 sequences were aligned to IMGT reference sequences. For a sequence to be retained, a match of at least six nucleotides to both a V gene segment and a J gene segment was required. Rearrangements were called productive when the CDR3 lacked stop codons and stayed in frame with V and J; all others were non-productive. CDR3 was defined by IMGT convention, running from the second conserved V-encoded cysteine to the conserved J-encoded phenylalanine. Sequences without an unambiguous match to a single V gene segment were excluded from the earlier analysis of 450 to 650 of the donors. In an earlier analysis of several hundred of the donors, a V segment was called functional when productive rearrangements were above 56.7%, and segregating when the standard deviation between donors exceeded 5%. A statistical classification framework was built for diagnosing cytomegalovirus status from the catalog of TCR beta chain sequences. V and J gene assignment, in a later analysis, came from comparing TCR nucleotide sequences with IMGT/GENE-DB human TR gene sequences. Using the TCRdist pipeline, a later analysis assigned CDR3 sequences along with most-parsimonious VDJ recombination scenarios. In a later analysis, each TCR beta chain was defined by its CDR3 amino acid sequence together with its V-gene family, and reads without a unique V-gene family were excluded. In a later analysis, several hundred highly shared, low-generation-probability nucleotide sequences were removed to address suspected cross-contamination and a sequencing artifact. In a later analysis, a clonal expansion index for each public chain was calculated from normalized within-repertoire ranks of inferred template counts. Generation probabilities in a later analysis came from a VDJ recombination model fitted to out-of-frame rearrangements, and those results were checked against IGoR. A later analysis scored TCR-TCR, TCR-HLA and TCR-CMV co-occurrence with hypergeometric tests, applying a repertoire-size bias correction to TCR pairs. A later analysis estimated false discovery rates by permuting HLA or CMV assignments 20 times. In a later analysis, co-occurring TCRs were grouped using DBSCAN, with TCRdist sequence similarity added in when clustering inside HLA-allele-positive subsets. Repertoires with fewer than 30,000 or more than 120,000 public chains were left out of co-occurrence clustering, as were about 5 repertoires with anomalous nucleotide sharing. Sourced from immuneACCESS, this table was stored by TCRdb with only in-frame sequences that have V and J called. A share of the clones is absent; for the studies checked, an unresolved V gene accounts for under half, and the remainder has no known explanation. The D gene and trimming were derived from the DNA, and the V and J assignments and clone size from that table. The sample includes 85,000 to 120,000 clones, with approximately 71% observed a single time. Clones ranked in the top ten supply 2% to 3% of the sample.

The cysteine opens and the phenylalanine closes a CDR3 of 16 amino acids. Only the CDR3 DNA stays, 48 bases, in frame from base 1. V lost 2 bases and J lost 3 bases, and the count of bases not matched to a germline gene is 9. Per the germline V gene (reference sequence), SEHNR is the CDR1 and FQNEAQ is the CDR2. Input material: PBMCs. The sequence was collected from a man in his forties in good health and CMV-seronegative. The chain links TRBV7-9 with TRBJ2-7, and 8 junctional nucleotides match TRBD1. CDR3 sequence: CASSLRVTGVDYEQYF. The DNA reads TGTGCCAGCAGCTTAAGGGTGACAGGGGTTGACTACGAGCAGTACTTC.